The 25 T cell receptor delta chains presented below share a single source sample, sequenced in a study of Vδ1+ human thymocytes. Extracted RNA was reverse transcribed into cDNA. CDR3 amplicons came from multiplex PCR with pooled V-gene forward and constant-region reverse primers. TCRdb ran CATT on the multiplex PCR reads. The data contain 70,000 to 90,000 delta-chain clones, about 35% of them singletons. Notes on the study in general: Thymic TRG and TRD repertoires appeared highly polyclonal.

Which antigens these TCRs recognize remains unknown. Sequenced: Vdelta1+ gamma-delta thymocytes from the thymus. The sample's subset: FACS-sorted CD3+ TCRalphabeta- TCRVdelta1+ TCRVdelta2- thymocytes. The source is a boy younger than two who had congenital heart surgery.

Only a few counts were recorded for this clone. The chain combines TRDV1 with TRDJ1, with TRDD3 matching 13 bases. Trimming took 2 bases from V and 4 from J; bases not matched to a gene: 13. This CDR3 has 19 residues. Germline V lookup: CDR1 TSWWSYY, CDR2 QGS. The CDR3 coding sequence is TGTGCTCTTGGGGAAAGGGGCCACTGGGGGATACGCCCGCTCGATAAACTCATCTTT. Translating gives CALGERGHWGIRPLDKLIF.

This clone came up a few times. The chain links TRDV1 to TRDJ1; 7 bases line up with TRDD3. CDR3 length: 17 residues. The V gene end was trimmed by 3 bases and the J gene end by 1 base; junction bases not matched to a gene: 11. The germline V gene encodes CDR1 TSWWSYY and CDR2 QGS. Here the CDR3 DNA reads TGTGCTCTTGGGGATCCTCCATTGGGGGACCCCACCGATAAACTCATCTTT. Protein: CALGDPPLGDPTDKLIF.

This clone was seen once. The chain uses TRDV1 and TRDJ1; tentatively, D is TRDD3 (6 bases). Germline CDR1 reads TSWWSYY; CDR2 reads QGS. Trimming cost V 1 base and J 0 bases, with 21 bases left between them. The CDR3 is 19 amino acids. CDR3 amino acids: CALGEPARGDPLYTDKLIF. The CDR3 coding sequence is TGTGCTCTTGGGGAACCTGCACGTGGGGATCCGCTGTACACCGATAAACTCATCTTT.

V is TRDV1 and J is TRDJ1; D gene ambiguous. This CDR3 has 15 residues. CDR1 is TSWWSYY and CDR2 is QGS in the germline V gene. Trimming left V 2 bases short and J 0 bases short, with 10 bases between. CDR3 coding DNA: TGTGCTCTTGGGGAATGTAATGGGCACACCGATAAACTCATCTTT. Translating gives CALGECNGHTDKLIF.

The V call is TRDV1, the J call TRDJ1; D might be TRDD2 or TRDD3, each matching 5 bases. Germline assignment: CDR1 TSWWSYY and CDR2 QGS. Trimming pared 1 base from V and 7 bases from J, leaving 25 bases between. The CDR3 is 18 residues long. In DNA, the CDR3 is TGTGCTCTTGGGGAACCTTCCCGAATACTGGTGGGCGGCACTAAACTCATCTTT. This gives the protein CALGEPSRILVGGTKLIF.

The chain employs TRDV1 and TRDJ1; 8 positions match TRDD3. Germline CDR1 is TSWWSYY and CDR2 is QGS. V lost 0 bases to trimming and J lost 6 bases; unmatched junction nucleotides: 18. This CDR3 comprises 19 residues. CDR3 sequence (DNA): TGTGCTCTTGGGGAACTAAGAAAAATGGAGGGGGATATGAGATATAAACTCATCTTT. This gives the protein CALGELRKMEGDMRYKLIF.

The rearrangement uses TRDV1 and TRDJ1; the D gene is possibly TRDD3 (6 bases). The CDR3 contains 19 residues. Per the germline V gene, CDR1 is TSWWSYY and CDR2 is QGS. V shed 2 bases and J shed 6 bases, with 28 bases lying between them. CDR3 loop: CALGETIWGRLVWTNKLIF. The CDR3 DNA reads as TGTGCTCTTGGGGAAACCATCTGGGGAAGATTGGTTTGGACCAATAAACTCATCTTT.

This chain connects TRDV1 to TRDJ1, with TRDD3 identical over 9 bases. The CDR3 extends over 20 amino acids. The germline V gene has CDR1 TSWWSYY and CDR2 QGS. J was trimmed by 1 base and V by 1 base; bases with no gene match: 16. The CDR3 protein is CALGEPALGAGGCGTDKLIF. CDR3 nucleotides: TGTGCTCTTGGGGAACCCGCTTTAGGGGCTGGGGGATGTGGCACCGATAAACTCATCTTT.

This clone was seen more than once but under ten times. The chain employs TRDV1 and TRDJ1, with unresolved D. Trimming left V 3 bases short and J 0 bases short, with 14 bases between. Germline values: CDR1 TSWWSYY, CDR2 QGS. The CDR3 loop spans 16 amino acids. CDR3 sequence reads: CALGDGPPRYTDKLIF. The CDR3, as DNA: TGTGCTCTTGGGGATGGCCCACCTCGGTACACCGATAAACTCATCTTT.

This chain joins TRDV1 and TRDJ1; TRDD3 matches 13 bases. The CDR3 contains 21 residues. Germline loops: CDR1 TSWWSYY, CDR2 QGS. V lost 5 bases to trimming and J lost 2 bases; unmatched junction nucleotides: 20. CDR3 bases: TGTGCTCTTGGGCCACCTCGGCTCGACTGGGGGATACGACGTGTTACCGATAAACTCATCTTT. It encodes CALGPPRLDWGIRRVTDKLIF.

This clone has only a few counts. The chain couples TRDV1 to TRDJ1; no reliable D call. The CDR3 runs 19 residues. Germline V gene sequence: CDR1 TSWWSYY, CDR2 QGS. Trimming pared 0 bases from V and 0 bases from J, leaving 20 bases between. CDR3: CALGELKVQADLDTDKLIF. Written as DNA, the CDR3 is TGTGCTCTTGGGGAACTTAAGGTCCAAGCGGATCTCGACACCGATAAACTCATCTTT.

The chain combines TRDV1 with TRDJ1; 7 positions match TRDD3. V shed 3 bases and J 2 bases; nucleotides not matched to a gene: 27. The CDR3 contains 22 residues. Germline values: CDR1 TSWWSYY, CDR2 QGS. The CDR3 bases are TGTGCTCTTGGGGATCTTCAACCCGGCTGCTCGGTACTGGGGAACCTTACCGATAAACTCATCTTT. This encodes CALGDLQPGCSVLGNLTDKLIF.

This chain links TRDV1 with TRDJ1, with D maybe TRDD3 (6 bases). Trimming pared 3 bases from V and 0 bases from J, leaving 44 bases between. The CDR3 has 26 amino acids. Germline V gives CDR1 TSWWSYY, CDR2 QGS. The CDR3 nucleotides read TGTGCTCTTGGGGATCGGCAGATTCTTGGCCTGCCGGTCTACGGTACTGGGAGTATGTACACCGATAAACTCATCTTT. This sequence encodes CALGDRQILGLPVYGTGSMYTDKLIF.

The genes are TRDV1 and TRDJ1; D is ambiguous. The CDR3 covers 14 residues. Germline CDR1 and CDR2: TSWWSYY and QGS. V was clipped by 2 bases and J by 0 bases, with 7 bases between them. The CDR3 region has the DNA TGTGCTCTTGGGGAAGTAGGTTACACCGATAAACTCATCTTT. Amino acid sequence: CALGEVGYTDKLIF.

This clone was detected a few times. The genes are TRDV1 and TRDJ1, with D uncertain. Germline lookup yields CDR1 TSWWSYY and CDR2 QGS. The germline V and J ends were trimmed by 4 bases and 0 bases, with 18 bases remaining between them. This CDR3 has 17 amino acids. CDR3: CALGGSVFPVNTDKLIF. The CDR3, as DNA: TGTGCTCTTGGGGGCTCCGTTTTCCCGGTAAACACCGATAAACTCATCTTT.

This clone turned up a few times. V is TRDV1 and J is TRDJ1, with a tentative D call TRDD3 (9 bases). V was shortened by 3 bases and J by 0 bases, with 44 bases between the two germline ends. This CDR3 is built from 26 residues. Looked up from germline, CDR1 is TSWWSYY and CDR2 is QGS. This chain's CDR3 is CALGDVGLPKARLYWGSLEYTDKLIF. CDR3 nucleotides: TGTGCTCTTGGGGACGTCGGCCTTCCTAAAGCCCGGCTATACTGGGGGAGTTTAGAGTACACCGATAAACTCATCTTT.

This clone was observed once. V and J are TRDV1 and TRDJ1, with 10 bases lining up with TRDD3. Germline values: CDR1 TSWWSYY, CDR2 QGS. The CDR3 contains 17 residues. The J segment lost 4 bases and the V segment lost 4 bases, leaving 12 bases of the junction unmatched. The CDR3 here is CALGATKKGDTGDKLIF. DNA for the CDR3: TGTGCTCTTGGGGCTACTAAGAAGGGGGATACGGGCGATAAACTCATCTTT.

This clone was detected a few times. This sequence joins TRDV1 and TRDJ1; TRDD3 matches 13 bases. CDR3 size: 21 residues. Trimming cost V 7 bases and J 8 bases; bases outside gene matches: 28. Per the germline V gene, CDR1 is TSWWSYY and CDR2 is QGS. In nucleotides, the CDR3 is TGTGCTCTTGCGGCTAGGGGCCGAACTGGGGGATACGGTGTCGGCAATAAGAAACTCATCTTT. It yields the protein CALAARGRTGGYGVGNKKLIF.

The chain combines TRDV1 with TRDJ1; 12 bases are shared with TRDD3. J was trimmed by 0 bases and V by 4 bases; bases with no gene match: 21. Germline CDR1 TSWWSYY, CDR2 QGS. CDR3 size: 22 residues. The chain's CDR3 is CALGGFFLRPVLGDTYTDKLIF. The CDR3 bases are TGTGCTCTTGGGGGGTTCTTCCTACGCCCCGTACTGGGGGATACCTACACCGATAAACTCATCTTT.

This clone was seen more than once but under ten times. The chain uses TRDV1 and TRDJ1; TRDD3 agrees at 10 bases. Germline CDR1 reads TSWWSYY; CDR2 reads QGS. The CDR3 totals 17 residues. The trim removed 1 base at V and 0 bases at J, leaving 5 bases unmatched. This CDR3 reads CALGEPSTGGYTDKLIF. The DNA for the CDR3 is TGTGCTCTTGGGGAACCCTCTACTGGGGGATACACCGATAAACTCATCTTT.

This chain links TRDV1 with TRDJ1, with TRDD2 as a possible D gene (5 bases). CDR1 and CDR2 from the germline V gene are TSWWSYY and QGS. This CDR3 has 18 amino acids. V was cut by 4 bases and J by 3 bases, with 24 bases left in between. The CDR3 reads CALGALPSTLARADKLIF. CDR3 bases: TGTGCTCTTGGGGCCCTCCCTTCGACTCTCGCGAGGGCCGATAAACTCATCTTT.

This sequence joins TRDV1 and TRDJ1, with 8 bases fitting TRDD3. The J segment lost 3 bases and the V segment lost 4 bases, leaving 10 bases of the junction unmatched. CDR3 size: 16 residues. Germline loops: CDR1 TSWWSYY, CDR2 QGS. The chain's CDR3 is CALGAINILGADKLIF. CDR3 nucleotide sequence: TGTGCTCTTGGGGCGATAAACATACTGGGGGCCGATAAACTCATCTTT.

The chain combines TRDV1 with TRDJ1, with 13 positions matching TRDD3. Germline lookup yields CDR1 TSWWSYY and CDR2 QGS. The CDR3 length is 20 residues. V dropped 1 base and J dropped 2; count of bases not matched to a gene: 13. The CDR3 loop reads CALGEPILDWGIRSTDKLIF. Written as DNA, the CDR3 is TGTGCTCTTGGGGAACCTATCCTAGACTGGGGGATACGGTCGACCGATAAACTCATCTTT.

The chain employs TRDV1 and TRDJ1; 10 nucleotides agree with TRDD3. The CDR3 extends over 23 amino acids. V shed 2 bases, J shed 0 bases, and the junction held 24 bases outside the gene matches. Germline assignment: CDR1 TSWWSYY and CDR2 QGS. In DNA form, the CDR3 reads TGTGCTCTTGGGGAAGAGTGTCACCCTAATTACTGGGGGATCCCAAAATACACCGATAAACTCATCTTT. Amino acid sequence: CALGEECHPNYWGIPKYTDKLIF.

As concerns this clone: Different DNA sequences within this sample yield the same CDR3. The V call is TRDV1, the J call TRDJ1; 10 bases align to TRDD3. The germline V gene has CDR1 TSWWSYY and CDR2 QGS. Trimming cost V 3 bases and J 1 base; bases outside gene matches: 11. This CDR3 contains 18 residues. The CDR3 spells CALGDLRGIRGTTDKLIF. The CDR3 coding sequence is TGTGCTCTTGGGGATCTACGGGGGATACGCGGGACCACCGATAAACTCATCTTT.